The 20 T cell receptor beta chains in this list originate from one sample, sequenced in a study of cytomegalovirus exposure and HLA in healthy donors. Vbeta (60) and Jbeta (13) primers were used in the PCR. Produced via immunoSEQ multiplex PCR; TCRdb's table is partial and in-frame only. This table holds some 70,000 clones, under 80% found once. Sequencing was performed on PBMCs. The receptors derive from a male donor in good health and CMV-seropositive.

This chain uses TRBV19 with TRBJ2-7, with 12 bases fitting TRBD1. V shed 2 bases and J 4 bases; nucleotides not matched to a gene: 3. CDR1 and CDR2 (germline): LNHDA, SQIVND (reference sequence). The CDR3 runs 15 residues. CDR3 nucleotides: TGTGCCAGTAGTATAATGGGACAGGGGGCTTACGAGCAGTACTTC. This translates into CASSIMGQGAYEQYF.

The chain recombines TRBV18 with TRBJ2-5, with TRBD1 as a possible D gene (6 bases). V was cut by 6 bases and J by 5 bases, with 16 bases left in between. The CDR3 runs to 14 residues. The germline gives CDR1 KGHSH, CDR2 LQKENI. The chain's CDR3 is CASSRDTGGETQYF. The CDR3 DNA reads as TGTGCCAGCTCTCGGGACACGGGCGGGGAGACCCAGTACTTC.

This clone showed up just a few times. A junction end diverges from the germline sequence, so it may reflect a read error. V usage is TRBV7-9 and J usage is TRBJ1-2; D gene unclear. Looked up from germline, CDR1 is SEHNR and CDR2 is FQNEAQ (reference sequence). The CDR3 totals 13 residues. In DNA form, the CDR3 reads TGTGCCAGCAGCTTAATGGAGGAGGGCCAGGCCTTCTTC. Its protein product is CASSLMEEGQAFF.

About this clone itself: One end of the junction is discordant with germline, which a read error may explain. This CDR3 is CASSYAGWNEQLF. CDR3 bases: TGTGCCAGCAGTTACGCAGGGTGGAATGAGCAGCTCTTC. The chain has TRBV6-5 and TRBJ2-1; D is perhaps TRBD1 (5 bases). From germline, CDR1 is MNHEY and CDR2 SVGAGI. The CDR3 length is 13 residues.

The chain links TRBV2 to TRBJ1-6; D not resolved. The CDR3 extends over 14 amino acids. Trimming shortened V by 5 bases and J by 3 bases, and 8 bases separated the two germline ends. Germline CDR1 and CDR2: SNHLY and FYNNEI. CDR3 region: CASSQDNYNSPLHF. The CDR3 region has the DNA TGTGCCAGCAGTCAAGACAACTATAATTCACCCCTCCACTTT.

This chain links TRBV2 with TRBJ2-2; 8 nucleotides align to TRBD2. The ends lost 7 bases at V and 5 bases at J; junction bases unmatched: 9. The length of the CDR3 is 15 residues. Germline loops: CDR1 SNHLY, CDR2 FYNNEI. CDR3 residues: CASTLTSAQTGELFF. CDR3 bases: TGTGCCAGCACCTTGACTAGCGCCCAGACCGGGGAGCTGTTTTTT.

The sample holds a few counts of this clone. V gene TRBV11-2 combines with J gene TRBJ2-3; D unclear. There are 11 residues in the CDR3. V was pared by 5 bases and J by 3 bases, with 3 bases between. Per germline, CDR1 SGHAT and CDR2 FQNNGV. This CDR3 is CASSQTDTQYF. DNA of the CDR3: TGTGCCAGCAGCCAAACAGATACGCAGTATTTT.

V and J are TRBV2 and TRBJ1-2; D might be TRBD1 (5 bases). Germline V gives CDR1 SNHLY, CDR2 FYNNEI. Trimming took off 3 bases at V and 4 bases at J, with 9 bases between the two ends. The CDR3 consists of 13 residues. CDR3: CASSDHDSYGYTF. The CDR3 coding sequence is TGTGCCAGCAGTGACCATGACAGCTATGGCTACACCTTC.

The V call is TRBV5-1, the J call TRBJ2-1; 14 bases agree with TRBD2. There are 16 residues in the CDR3. In germline, CDR1 is SGHRS, CDR2 YFSETQ. V dropped 4 bases and J dropped 6; count of bases not matched to a gene: 6. CDR3 DNA sequence: TGCGCCAGCAGCCCCGGGACTAGCGGGAGAGGCAATGAGCAGTTCTTC. Translated, it gives CASSPGTSGRGNEQFF.

V gene TRBV7-9 combines with J gene TRBJ1-1; no definite D call. Germline V gene lookup returns CDR1 SEHNR and CDR2 FQNEAQ (reference sequence). This CDR3 is built from 13 residues. V lost 5 bases, J lost 0 bases, and 7 bases lay in between. The CDR3 sequence: CASSREMNTEAFF. The CDR3 DNA reads as TGTGCCAGCAGCAGAGAGATGAACACTGAAGCTTTCTTT.

In its sample, this clone was seen once. The genes are TRBV19 and TRBJ1-6; D is unresolved. The germline V and J ends were trimmed by 6 bases and 5 bases, with 8 bases remaining between them. CDR1 LNHDA and CDR2 SQIVND come from the germline V gene (reference sequence). This CDR3 is built from 13 residues. CDR3 protein: CASRVRDNSPLHF. In DNA, the CDR3 is TGTGCCAGTAGGGTGAGGGATAATTCACCCCTCCACTTT.

The chain uses TRBV7-8 and TRBJ2-2; the D gene is possibly TRBD1 (6 bases). Deletions cut 8 bases from V and 5 bases from J, with 18 bases between. The germline V gene has CDR1 SGHVS and CDR2 FQNEAQ. The CDR3 extends over 15 amino acids. The CDR3 loop reads CASPFQQGLTGELFF. The DNA for the CDR3 is TGTGCCAGCCCCTTTCAACAGGGTCTGACCGGGGAGCTGTTTTTT. The complete variable domain, with remaining parts taken from reference TRBV7-8 and TRBJ2-2, reads GAGVSQSPRYKVAKRGQDVALRCDPISGHVSLFWYQQALGQGPEFLTYFQNEAQLDKSGLPSDRFFAERPEGSVSTLKIQRTQQEDSAVYLCASPFQQGLTGELFFGEGSRLTVL.

The chain employs TRBV6-1 and TRBJ2-5; 12 bases agree with TRBD2. This CDR3 has 15 amino acids. V trimming: 7 bases; J trimming: 4 bases; junction bases outside the gene matches: 7. The germline V gene has CDR1 MNHNS and CDR2 SASEGT. CDR3 loop: CASIPKGLAGETQYF. The CDR3 region has the DNA TGTGCCAGCATTCCTAAGGGACTAGCGGGAGAGACCCAGTACTTC.

The chain carries TRBV18 and TRBJ1-2; 7 bases agree with TRBD1. CDR3 length: 13 amino acids. Trimming cost V 8 bases and J 8 bases; bases outside gene matches: 11. Germline V lookup: CDR1 KGHSH, CDR2 LQKENI. This CDR3 is CASADRVFEGYTF. The CDR3 bases are TGTGCCAGCGCCGACAGGGTGTTTGAAGGCTACACCTTC.

V gene TRBV15 combines with J gene TRBJ2-1; 7 bases align to TRBD1. Germline lookup yields CDR1 LNHNV and CDR2 YYDKDF (reference sequence). The V gene end was trimmed by 0 bases and the J gene end by 5 bases; junction bases not matched to a gene: 7. There are 16 residues in the CDR3. The CDR3 DNA is TGTGCCACCAGCAGAGATGTTTCAGGGGGTAACAATGAGCAGTTCTTC. Amino acids: CATSRDVSGGNNEQFF. The complete variable domain, with remaining parts taken from reference TRBV15 and TRBJ2-1, reads DAMVIQNPRYQVTQFGKPVTLSCSQTLNHNVMYWYQQKSSQAPKLLFHYYDKDFNNEADTPDNFQSRRPNTSFCFLDIRSPGLGDTAMYLCATSRDVSGGNNEQFFGPGTRLTVL.

This chain joins TRBV29-1 and TRBJ2-5; 9 bases fit TRBD2. This CDR3 is built from 15 residues. Germline V CDR1 and CDR2: SQVTM, ANQGSEA. The junction had 16 bases not matched to a gene; V was cut back by 7 bases and J by 7 bases. CDR3 in amino acids: CSAQRGGRARGTQYF. In nucleotides, the CDR3 is TGCAGCGCGCAGAGGGGCGGGAGGGCCCGGGGGACCCAGTACTTC.

The chain recombines TRBV9 with TRBJ2-7, with D possibly matching TRBD1 (5 bases). Germline V gene data show CDR1 as SGDLS and CDR2 as YYNGEE. Trimming took off 0 bases at V and 7 bases at J, with 11 bases between the two ends. This CDR3 is built from 13 residues. CDR3 residues: CASSVDPYREQYF. The CDR3 nucleotides read TGTGCCAGCAGCGTAGACCCATACAGGGAGCAGTACTTC.

J is TRBJ1-2 and V is TRBV7-2; D may be TRBD1 (6 bases). The germline V and J ends were trimmed by 4 bases and 3 bases, with 9 bases remaining between them. Germline V CDR1 and CDR2: SGHTA, FQGNSA. The CDR3 loop spans 13 amino acids. In DNA form, the CDR3 reads TGTGCCAGCAGCTCGGCAGGGGACTATGGCTACACCTTC. Protein product: CASSSAGDYGYTF. The entire variable domain, with the rest obtained from reference TRBV7-2 and TRBJ1-2, is as follows: GAGVSQSPSNKVTEKGKDVELRCDPISGHTALYWYRQSLGQGLEFLIYFQGNSAPDKSGLPSDRFSAERTGGSVSTLTIQRTQQEDSAVYLCASSSAGDYGYTFGSGTRLTVV.

This clone has only one observation. J is TRBJ2-1 and V is TRBV13; 9 nucleotides line up with TRBD1. The CDR3 consists of 14 residues. The germline V gene encodes CDR1 PRHDT and CDR2 FYEKMQ (reference sequence). With V trimmed by 5 bases and J by 7 bases, 6 bases remained unmatched. This CDR3 reads CASSHGTGQNEQFF. CDR3 sequence (DNA): TGTGCCAGCAGCCATGGGACAGGGCAAAATGAGCAGTTCTTC.

The chain carries TRBV10-3 and TRBJ2-2, with 10 bases aligning to TRBD1. The CDR3 loop spans 18 amino acids. The V and J ends lost 5 bases and 0 bases, in that order; junction bases with no gene match: 9. Germline assignment: CDR1 ENHRY and CDR2 SYGVKD. The CDR3 DNA follows: TGTGCCATCAGTTCCCCCACGACAGGGGGCCCGAACACCGGGGAGCTGTTTTTT. Residues: CAISSPTTGGPNTGELFF.